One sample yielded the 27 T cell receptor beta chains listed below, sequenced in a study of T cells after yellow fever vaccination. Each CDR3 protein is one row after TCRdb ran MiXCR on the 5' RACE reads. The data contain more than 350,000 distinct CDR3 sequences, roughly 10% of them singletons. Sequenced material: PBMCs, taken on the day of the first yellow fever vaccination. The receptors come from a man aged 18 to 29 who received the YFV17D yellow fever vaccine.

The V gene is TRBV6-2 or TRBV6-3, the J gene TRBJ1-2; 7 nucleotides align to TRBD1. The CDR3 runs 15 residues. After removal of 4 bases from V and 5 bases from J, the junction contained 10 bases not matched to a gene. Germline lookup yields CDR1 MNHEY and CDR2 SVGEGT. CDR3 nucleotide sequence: TGTGCCAGCAGTTTCCTTCGGACAGGAGAATATGGCTACACCTTC. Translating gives CASSFLRTGEYGYTF.

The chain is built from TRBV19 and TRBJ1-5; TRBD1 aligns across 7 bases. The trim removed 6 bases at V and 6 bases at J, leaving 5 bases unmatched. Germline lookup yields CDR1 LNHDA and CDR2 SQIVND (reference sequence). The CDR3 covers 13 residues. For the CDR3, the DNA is TGTGCCAGTAGCCGCGACAGGGTTCAGCCCCAGCATTTT. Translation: CASSRDRVQPQHF.

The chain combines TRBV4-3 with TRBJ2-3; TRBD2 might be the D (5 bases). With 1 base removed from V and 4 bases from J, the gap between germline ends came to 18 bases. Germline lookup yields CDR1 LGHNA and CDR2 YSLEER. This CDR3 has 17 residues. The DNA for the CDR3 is TGCGCCAGCAGCCAAGGGAAATCCTCGCGGGCCCCAGATACGCAGTATTTT. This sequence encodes CASSQGKSSRAPDTQYF.

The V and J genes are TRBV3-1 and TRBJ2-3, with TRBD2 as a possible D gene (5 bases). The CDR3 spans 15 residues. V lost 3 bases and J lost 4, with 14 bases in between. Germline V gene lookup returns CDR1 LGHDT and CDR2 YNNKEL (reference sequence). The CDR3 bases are TGTGCCAGCAGCCATACTTCGCTAGCCCCAGATACGCAGTATTTT. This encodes CASSHTSLAPDTQYF.

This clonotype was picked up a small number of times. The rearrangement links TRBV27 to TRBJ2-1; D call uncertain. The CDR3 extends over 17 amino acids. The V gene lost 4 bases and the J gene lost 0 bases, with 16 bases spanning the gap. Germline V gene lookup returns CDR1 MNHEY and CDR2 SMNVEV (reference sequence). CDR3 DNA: TGTGCCAGCAGTTCCCCGCCCCGCACCAGCTCCTACAATGAGCAGTTCTTC. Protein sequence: CASSSPPRTSSYNEQFF.

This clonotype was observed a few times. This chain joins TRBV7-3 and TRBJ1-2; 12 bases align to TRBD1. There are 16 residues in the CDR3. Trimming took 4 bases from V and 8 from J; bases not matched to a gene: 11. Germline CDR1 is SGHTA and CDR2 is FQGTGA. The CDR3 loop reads CASSSGPGTGGQGYTF. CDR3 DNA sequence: TGTGCCAGCAGCTCCGGTCCCGGGACAGGGGGCCAAGGCTACACCTTC. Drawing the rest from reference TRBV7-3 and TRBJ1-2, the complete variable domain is GAGVSQTPSNKVTEKGKYVELRCDPISGHTALYWYRQSLGQGPEFLIYFQGTGAADDSGLPNDRFFAVRPEGSVSTLKIQRTERGDSAVYLCASSSGPGTGGQGYTFGSGTRLTVV.

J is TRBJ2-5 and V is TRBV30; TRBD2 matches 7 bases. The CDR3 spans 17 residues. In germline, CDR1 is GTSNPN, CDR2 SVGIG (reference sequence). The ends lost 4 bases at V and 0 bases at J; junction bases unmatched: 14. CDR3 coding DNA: TGTGCCTGGAAGGAATTCGTGGTCGGGGGGAACCAAGAGACCCAGTACTTC. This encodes CAWKEFVVGGNQETQYF.

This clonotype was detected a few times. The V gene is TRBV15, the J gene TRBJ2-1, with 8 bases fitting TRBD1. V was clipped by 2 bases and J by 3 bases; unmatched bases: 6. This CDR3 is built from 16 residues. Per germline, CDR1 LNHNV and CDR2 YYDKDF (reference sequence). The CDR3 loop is CATSRLLTGVYNEQFF. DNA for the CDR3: TGTGCCACCAGCAGATTGCTGACAGGGGTCTACAATGAGCAGTTCTTC.

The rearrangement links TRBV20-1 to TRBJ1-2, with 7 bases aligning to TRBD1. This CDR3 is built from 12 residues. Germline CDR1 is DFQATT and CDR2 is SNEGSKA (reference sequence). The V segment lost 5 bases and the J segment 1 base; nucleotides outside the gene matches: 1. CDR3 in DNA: TGCAGTGCTCGGGACAGTAACTATGGCTACACCTTC. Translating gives CSARDSNYGYTF.

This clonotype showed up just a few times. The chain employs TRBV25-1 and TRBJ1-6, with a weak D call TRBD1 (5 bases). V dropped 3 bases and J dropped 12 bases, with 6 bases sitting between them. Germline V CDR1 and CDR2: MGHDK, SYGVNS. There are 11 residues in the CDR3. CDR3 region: CASSEGEPLHF. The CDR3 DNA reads TGTGCCAGCAGTGAGGGGGAACCCCTCCACTTT.

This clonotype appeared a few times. The CDR3 protein is CASSQDGLGGPRTQYF. The CDR3 DNA sequence: TGCGCCAGCAGCCAAGATGGTCTTGGGGGCCCCAGGACCCAGTACTTC. This rearrangement joins TRBV4-3 to TRBJ2-5, with a weak D call TRBD1 (6 bases). This CDR3 contains 16 residues. Trimming took 0 bases from V and 7 from J, leaving 18 bases between them. CDR1 LGHNA and CDR2 YSLEER come from the germline V gene.

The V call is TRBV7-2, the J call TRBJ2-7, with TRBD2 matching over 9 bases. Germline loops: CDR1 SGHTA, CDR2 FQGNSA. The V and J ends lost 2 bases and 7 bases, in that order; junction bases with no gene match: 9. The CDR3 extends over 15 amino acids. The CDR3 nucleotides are TGTGCCAGCAGCTTACAGGGCGGGGGGGCGTATGAGCAGTACTTC. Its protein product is CASSLQGGGAYEQYF. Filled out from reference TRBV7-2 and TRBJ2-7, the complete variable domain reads GAGVSQSPSNKVTEKGKDVELRCDPISGHTALYWYRQSLGQGLEFLIYFQGNSAPDKSGLPSDRFSAERTGGSVSTLTIQRTQQEDSAVYLCASSLQGGGAYEQYFGPGTRLTVT.

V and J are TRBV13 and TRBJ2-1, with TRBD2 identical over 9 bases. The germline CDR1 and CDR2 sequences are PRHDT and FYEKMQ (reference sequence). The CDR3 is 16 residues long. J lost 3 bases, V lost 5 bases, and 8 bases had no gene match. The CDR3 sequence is CASSLSGRGGYNEQFF. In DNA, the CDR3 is TGTGCCAGCAGCCTGAGCGGGCGGGGGGGCTACAATGAGCAGTTCTTC. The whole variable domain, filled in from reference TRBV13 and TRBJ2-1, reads AAGVIQSPRHLIKEKRETATLKCYPIPRHDTVYWYQQGPGQDPQFLISFYEKMQSDKGSIPDRFSAQQFSDYHSELNMSSLELGDSALYFCASSLSGRGGYNEQFFGPGTRLTVL.

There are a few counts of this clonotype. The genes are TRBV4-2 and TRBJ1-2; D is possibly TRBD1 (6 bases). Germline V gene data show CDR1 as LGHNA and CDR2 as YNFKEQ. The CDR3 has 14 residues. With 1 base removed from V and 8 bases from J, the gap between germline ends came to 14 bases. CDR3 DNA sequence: TGTGCCAGCAGCCAAGCCGGCAGGGGAGGAGGCTACACCTTC. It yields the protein CASSQAGRGGGYTF.

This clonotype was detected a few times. CDR3 nucleotides: TGTGCCAGCAGGAGGAGTTACGAGCAGTACGTC. As protein: CASRRSYEQYV. The V call is TRBV2, the J call TRBJ2-7, with D unclear. The CDR3 spans 11 residues. Deletions cut 6 bases from V and 4 bases from J, with 7 bases between. The V gene's germline CDR1 is SNHLY and CDR2 FYNNEI.

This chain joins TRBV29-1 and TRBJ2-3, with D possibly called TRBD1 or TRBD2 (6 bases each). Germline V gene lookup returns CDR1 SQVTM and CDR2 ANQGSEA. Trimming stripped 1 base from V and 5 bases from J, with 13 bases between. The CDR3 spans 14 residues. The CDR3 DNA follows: TGCAGCGTTGAAGTAAGGGGGGAAGAAGATACGCAGTATTTT. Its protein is CSVEVRGEEDTQYF.

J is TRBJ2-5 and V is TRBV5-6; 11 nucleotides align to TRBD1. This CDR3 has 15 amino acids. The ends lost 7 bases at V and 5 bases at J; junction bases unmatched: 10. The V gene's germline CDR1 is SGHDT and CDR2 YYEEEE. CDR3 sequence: CASLRTGGEWETQYF. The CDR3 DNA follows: TGTGCCAGCCTCCGGACAGGGGGCGAGTGGGAGACCCAGTACTTC.

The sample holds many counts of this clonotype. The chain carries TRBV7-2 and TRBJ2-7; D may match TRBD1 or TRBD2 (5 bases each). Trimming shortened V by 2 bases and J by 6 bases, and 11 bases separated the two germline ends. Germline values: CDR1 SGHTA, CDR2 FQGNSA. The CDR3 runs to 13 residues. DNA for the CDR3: TGTGCCAGCAGCTTACGTCGTGGGGGCGAGCAGTACGTC. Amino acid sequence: CASSLRRGGEQYV.

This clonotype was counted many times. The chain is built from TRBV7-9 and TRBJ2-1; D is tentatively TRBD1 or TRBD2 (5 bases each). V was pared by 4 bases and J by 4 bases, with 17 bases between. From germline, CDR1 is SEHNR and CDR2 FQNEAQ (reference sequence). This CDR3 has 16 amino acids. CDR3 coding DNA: TGTGCCAGCAGCTCAGCCACCTGGGACGGTTACAATGAGCAGTTCTTC. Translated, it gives CASSSATWDGYNEQFF. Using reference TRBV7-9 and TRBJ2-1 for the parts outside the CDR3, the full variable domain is DTGVSQNPRHKITKRGQNVTFRCDPISEHNRLYWYRQTLGQGPEFLTYFQNEAQLEKSRLLSDRFSAERPKGSFSTLEIQRTEQGDSAMYLCASSSATWDGYNEQFFGPGTRLTVL.

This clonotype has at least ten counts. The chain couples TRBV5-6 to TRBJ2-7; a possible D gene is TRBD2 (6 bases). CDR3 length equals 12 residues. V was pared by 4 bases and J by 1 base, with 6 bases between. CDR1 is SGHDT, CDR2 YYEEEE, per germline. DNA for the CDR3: TGTGCCAGCAGCGGGACTTCCTACGAGCAGTACTTC. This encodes CASSGTSYEQYF. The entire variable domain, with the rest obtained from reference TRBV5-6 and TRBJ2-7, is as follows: DAGVTQSPTHLIKTRGQQVTLRCSPKSGHDTVSWYQQALGQGPQFIFQYYEEEERQRGNFPDRFSGHQFPNYSSELNVNALLLGDSALYLCASSGTSYEQYFGPGTRLTVT.

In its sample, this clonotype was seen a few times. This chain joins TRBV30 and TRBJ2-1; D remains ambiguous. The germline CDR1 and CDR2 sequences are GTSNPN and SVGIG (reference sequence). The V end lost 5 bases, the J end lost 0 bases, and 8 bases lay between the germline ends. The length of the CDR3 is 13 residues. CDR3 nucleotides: TGTGCCTGGGCAGCTAGCTCCTACAATGAGCAGTTCTTC. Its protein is CAWAASSYNEQFF.

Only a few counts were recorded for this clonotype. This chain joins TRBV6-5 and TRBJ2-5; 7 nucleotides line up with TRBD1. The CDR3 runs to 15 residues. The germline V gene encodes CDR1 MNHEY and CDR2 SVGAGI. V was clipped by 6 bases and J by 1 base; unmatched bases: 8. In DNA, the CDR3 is TGTGCCAGCAGACGCAACCGGGACAGCCAAGAGACCCAGTACTTC. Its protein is CASRRNRDSQETQYF.

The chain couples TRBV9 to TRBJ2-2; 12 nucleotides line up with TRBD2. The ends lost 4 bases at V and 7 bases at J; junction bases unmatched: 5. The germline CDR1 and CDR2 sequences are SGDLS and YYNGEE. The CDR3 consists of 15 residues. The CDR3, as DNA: TGTGCCAGCAGCCCCGGACTAGCGGGGTACGGGGAGCTGTTTTTT. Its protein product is CASSPGLAGYGELFF.

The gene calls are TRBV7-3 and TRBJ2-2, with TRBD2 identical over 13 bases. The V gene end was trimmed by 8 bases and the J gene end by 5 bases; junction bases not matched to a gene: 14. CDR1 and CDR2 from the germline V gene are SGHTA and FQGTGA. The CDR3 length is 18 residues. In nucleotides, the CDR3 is TGTGCCAGCTCAAGGTTTGGGACTAGCGGGGCGGAAACCGGGGAGCTGTTTTTT. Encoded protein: CASSRFGTSGAETGELFF.

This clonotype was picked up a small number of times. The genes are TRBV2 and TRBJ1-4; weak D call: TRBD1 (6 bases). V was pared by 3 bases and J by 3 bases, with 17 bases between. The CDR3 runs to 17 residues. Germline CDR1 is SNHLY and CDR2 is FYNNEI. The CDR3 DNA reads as TGTGCCAGCAGTGACCGTTCGTGGGGGCTCGCTAATGAAAAACTGTTTTTT. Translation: CASSDRSWGLANEKLFF. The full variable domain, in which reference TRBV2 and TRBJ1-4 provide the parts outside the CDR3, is EPEVTQTPSHQVTQMGQEVILRCVPISNHLYFYWYRQILGQKVEFLVSFYNNEISEKSEIFDDQFSVERPDGSNFTLKIRSTKLEDSAMYFCASSDRSWGLANEKLFFGSGTQLSVL.

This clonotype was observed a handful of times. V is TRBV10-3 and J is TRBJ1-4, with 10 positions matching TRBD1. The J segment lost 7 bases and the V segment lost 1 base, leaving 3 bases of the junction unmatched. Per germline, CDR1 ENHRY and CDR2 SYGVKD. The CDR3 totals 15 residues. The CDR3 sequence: CAISEFGTGAEKLFF. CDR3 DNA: TGTGCCATCAGTGAGTTCGGGACAGGGGCTGAAAAACTGTTTTTT.

The CDR3 DNA reads TGTGCCAGCAGCTTTCGGGGGGGCCACACAGATACGCAGTATTTT. This codes for CASSFRGGHTDTQYF. The chain is built from TRBV5-6 and TRBJ2-3; 8 bases align to TRBD2. The junction had 4 bases not matched to a gene; V was cut back by 2 bases and J by 2 bases. The CDR3 is 15 amino acids. Germline CDR1 SGHDT, CDR2 YYEEEE. The full variable domain, in which reference TRBV5-6 and TRBJ2-3 provide the parts outside the CDR3, is DAGVTQSPTHLIKTRGQQVTLRCSPKSGHDTVSWYQQALGQGPQFIFQYYEEEERQRGNFPDRFSGHQFPNYSSELNVNALLLGDSALYLCASSFRGGHTDTQYFGPGTRLTVL.